Following are 20 T cell receptor beta chains from one sample sequenced in a study of cytomegalovirus exposure and HLA in healthy donors. Primers included in the PCR were 60 Vbeta and 13 Jbeta primers. Assay: immunoSEQ multiplex PCR; the TCRdb copy retains only in-frame clones and omits some. The sample includes under 300,000 clones, about 80% of them seen just once. Sequencing used PBMCs. These receptors came from a woman aged 55-69 years in good health and CMV-seropositive.

J is TRBJ2-2 and V is TRBV5-1, with 9 bases aligning to TRBD2. Germline CDR1 SGHRS, CDR2 YFSETQ. The V gene end was trimmed by 3 bases and the J gene end by 7 bases; junction bases not matched to a gene: 7. This CDR3 is built from 15 residues. The CDR3 DNA sequence: TGCGCCAGCAGCTACCAGCGGGAGGTTCTCGGGGAGCTGTTTTTT. It yields the protein CASSYQREVLGELFF. Full variable domain (rest looked up from reference TRBV5-1 and TRBJ2-2): KAGVTQTPRYLIKTRGQQVTLSCSPISGHRSVSWYQQTPGQGLQFLFEYFSETQRNKGNFPGRFSGRQFSNSRSEMNVSTLELGDSALYLCASSYQREVLGELFFGEGSRLTVL.

The chain uses TRBV2 and TRBJ1-5; tentative D call: TRBD1 (5 bases). V lost 4 bases, J lost 6 bases, and 13 bases lay in between. The CDR3 loop spans 14 amino acids. Germline V CDR1 and CDR2: SNHLY, FYNNEI. The CDR3 DNA reads as TGTGCCAGCAGTGGGGGGGGGAGGACTCAGCCCCAGCATTTT. Translated, it gives CASSGGGRTQPQHF. Together with reference TRBV2 and TRBJ1-5, the CDR3 gives the full variable domain: EPEVTQTPSHQVTQMGQEVILRCVPISNHLYFYWYRQILGQKVEFLVSFYNNEISEKSEIFDDQFSVERPDGSNFTLKIRSTKLEDSAMYFCASSGGGRTQPQHFGDGTRLSIL.

This chain links TRBV2 with TRBJ1-1; 8 nucleotides align to TRBD1. This CDR3 is 12 amino acids long. V trimming: 6 bases; J trimming: 7 bases; junction bases outside the gene matches: 4. The germline V gene has CDR1 SNHLY and CDR2 FYNNEI. The CDR3 DNA reads as TGTGCCAGCAGGACAGGGGTAAATGAAGCTTTCTTT. It yields the protein CASRTGVNEAFF.

The V call is TRBV18, the J call TRBJ2-1, with 7 bases lining up with TRBD2. There are 16 residues in the CDR3. Trimming took 1 base from V and 5 from J; bases not matched to a gene: 8. Germline loops: CDR1 KGHSH, CDR2 LQKENI. Here the CDR3 reads CASSPRGGSIDNEQFF. In nucleotides, the CDR3 is TGTGCCAGCTCACCACGCGGCGGGAGTATCGACAATGAGCAGTTCTTC.

V gene TRBV28 combines with J gene TRBJ1-5; D may be TRBD1 (5 bases). The V gene's germline CDR1 is MDHEN and CDR2 SYDVKM. Trimming shortened V by 1 base and J by 2 bases, and 12 bases separated the two germline ends. The CDR3 sequence is 16 residues long. The CDR3 DNA sequence: TGTGCCAGCAGTTTATCCCAGGGCCGAGGCAATCAGCCCCAGCATTTT. This translates into CASSLSQGRGNQPQHF.

This chain joins TRBV2 and TRBJ1-2; the match to TRBD1 covers 8 bases. Losses at the gene ends were 5 bases for V and 6 bases for J; bases not matched to a gene: 5. The CDR3 has 13 residues. In germline, CDR1 is SNHLY, CDR2 FYNNEI. The CDR3 DNA reads as TGTGCCAGCAGTTACAGGGGGTTAGATGGCTACACCTTC. Translating gives CASSYRGLDGYTF.

The chain couples TRBV29-1 to TRBJ2-5, with unresolved D. The J call is uncertain, as TRBJ2-7 better fits the DNA end. This CDR3 contains 13 residues. Germline lookup yields CDR1 SQVTM and CDR2 ANQGSEA. CDR3 sequence: CSVESSRSYEQYF. Written as DNA, the CDR3 is TGCAGCGTTGAGAGTTCGAGATCCTACGAGCAGTACTTC.

The chain joins TRBV18 to TRBJ2-7; TRBD2 matches 7 bases. This CDR3 has 15 amino acids. The germline gives CDR1 KGHSH, CDR2 LQKENI. Trimming removed 6 bases from V and 1 base from J; junction bases left unmatched: 9. The CDR3 is CASSPTSDLSYEQYF. CDR3 nucleotide sequence: TGTGCCAGCTCTCCAACTAGCGACCTTTCCTACGAGCAGTACTTC.

The chain links TRBV27 to TRBJ1-1; D is possibly TRBD1 (5 bases). The CDR3 loop spans 13 amino acids. V was pared by 3 bases and J by 3 bases, with 8 bases between. The V gene's germline CDR1 is MNHEY and CDR2 SMNVEV (reference sequence). The CDR3 loop reads CASSLKGDTEAFF. In nucleotides, the CDR3 is TGTGCCAGCAGTTTGAAAGGGGACACTGAAGCTTTCTTT.

This chain connects TRBV30 to TRBJ2-3; 7 bases agree with TRBD2. The germline gives CDR1 GTSNPN, CDR2 SVGIG (reference sequence). The CDR3 is 16 residues long. The V and J ends lost 3 bases and 4 bases, in that order; junction bases with no gene match: 13. The CDR3 coding sequence is TGTGCCTGGAGCCTTTCTATGAGCGGGGTCTCAGATACGCAGTATTTT. Protein: CAWSLSMSGVSDTQYF.

This chain uses TRBV25-1 with TRBJ2-1; 8 nucleotides line up with TRBD2. The V segment lost 4 bases and the J segment 15 bases; nucleotides outside the gene matches: 8. The CDR3 is 12 residues long. Germline assignment: CDR1 MGHDK and CDR2 SYGVNS. The CDR3 nucleotides read TGTGCCAGCAGTGGGGGCGGGACTAGTGTGTTCTTC. This sequence encodes CASSGGGTSVFF. Supplemented by reference TRBV25-1 and TRBJ2-1, the full variable domain reads EADIYQTPRYLVIGTGKKITLECSQTMGHDKMYWYQQDPGMELHLIHYSYGVNSTEKGDLSSESTVSRIRTEHFPLTLESARPSHTSQYLCASSGGGTSVFFGPGTRLTVL.

The rearrangement links TRBV6-1 to TRBJ1-2; D perhaps matches TRBD1 (5 bases). V lost 7 bases to trimming and J lost 1 base, with 10 bases between them. Germline V gene sequence: CDR1 MNHNS, CDR2 SASEGT. The CDR3 extends over 13 amino acids. CDR3 residues: CASKPQGNYGYTF. In nucleotides, the CDR3 is TGTGCCAGCAAACCTCAGGGTAACTATGGCTACACCTTC.

In DNA, the CDR3 is TGTGCCAGCAGCTTAGGGTCTGGGAGGGACACTGAAGCTTTCTTT. It yields the protein CASSLGSGRDTEAFF. V usage is TRBV11-2 and J usage is TRBJ1-1; D is unclear. V was pared by 1 base and J by 3 bases, with 12 bases between. The CDR3 runs to 15 residues. CDR1 and CDR2 (germline): SGHAT, FQNNGV.

A single count supports this clone. V is TRBV12-5 and J is TRBJ1-1; D may be TRBD1 (5 bases). V was clipped by 0 bases and J by 5 bases, with 10 bases between them. The CDR3 is 14 residues long. CDR1 LGHNT and CDR2 FRNRAP come from the germline V gene. This CDR3 reads CASGLVQAGTEAFF. CDR3 in DNA: TGTGCTAGTGGTTTGGTACAGGCGGGGACTGAAGCTTTCTTT.

This clone was detected only a few times. The chain employs TRBV5-4 and TRBJ2-7; D possibly corresponds to TRBD1 (6 bases). The V end was cut by 4 bases, the J end by 2 bases, with 10 bases between. The germline V gene encodes CDR1 SGHNT and CDR2 YYREEE (reference sequence). The CDR3 runs 13 residues. CDR3 DNA sequence: TGTGCCAGCAGCCCTGACAGGACCTACGAGCAGTACTTC. This translates into CASSPDRTYEQYF.

This clone appeared a few times. The V and J genes are TRBV7-3 and TRBJ2-5; tentatively, D is TRBD2 (6 bases). The V and J ends lost 5 bases and 4 bases respectively, with 17 bases between them. The CDR3 has 15 amino acids. The germline V gene encodes CDR1 SGHTA and CDR2 FQGTGA. The CDR3 DNA reads as TGTGCCAGCAGCCGCTCGGGACTTCCTCCAGAGACCCAGTACTTC. Protein product: CASSRSGLPPETQYF.

The chain joins TRBV2 to TRBJ2-2; D perhaps matches TRBD2 (5 bases). V gave up 6 bases and J gave up 6 bases, with 11 bases separating them. Germline-derived CDR1 and CDR2 are SNHLY and FYNNEI. This CDR3 contains 13 residues. The CDR3 here is CASSGGGAGELFF. The CDR3 DNA follows: TGTGCCAGCAGCGGTGGAGGTGCCGGGGAGCTGTTTTTT.

This clone was found a few times. The J gene is TRBJ1-2, the V gene TRBV1; the table names TRBD1, a call not compared with the DNA. TRBV1 is flagged as a pseudogene. The CDR3 is made up of 16 amino acids. The CDR3: CTSSQQVRQTLYGYTF. Written as DNA, the CDR3 is TGCACCAGCAGCCAACAAGTCCGACAGACCCTCTATGGCTACACCTTC.

J is TRBJ2-3 and V is TRBV7-2; 7 bases are shared with TRBD1. Germline trimming cut 5 bases from V and 3 bases from J; bases unmatched to any gene: 11. Germline V gene data show CDR1 as SGHTA and CDR2 as FQGNSA. The CDR3 sequence is 16 residues long. In DNA form, the CDR3 reads TGTGCCAGCAGCCGCAGCCGAGGGACAGCGACAGATACGCAGTATTTT. Protein: CASSRSRGTATDTQYF.

The CDR3: CASSLGQEGYTF. CDR3 in DNA: TGTGCCAGCAGCTTAGGACAGGAGGGCTACACCTTC. The chain joins TRBV7-9 to TRBJ1-2; perhaps TRBD1 as D (6 bases). The CDR3 has 12 residues. V lost 1 base, J lost 8 bases, and 8 bases lay in between. Germline loops: CDR1 SEHNR, CDR2 FQNEAQ (reference sequence).